These T cell receptor beta chains were read from a single sample in a study of long-term antiretroviral therapy in people with HIV. The method was immunoSEQ multiplex PCR; TCRdb's version includes in-frame clones alone and lacks a portion of them. The sample records over 15,000 clones, approximately 75% being singletons. This sample comprised unsorted PBMCs, obtained 1.5 years before starting antiretroviral therapy. The receptors originated from a woman aged 50 to 60 with HIV. Both conserved end residues are trimmed from each CDR3.

v_call,cdr3_aa
TRBV2,ASSGTEEY
TRBV27,ASSLGAGADNEQF
TRBV30,AWGGDTQY
TRBV27,ASSLPGTGIRYEQY
TRBV28,ASSGTSGGTDTQY
TRBV29-1,SVGGAYNEQF
TRBV5-4,ASSPGTGGGYGYT
TRBV30,AWRQGTLNTEAF
TRBV21-1,ASSNNTGGNTIY
TRBV10-3,AISEQEGQGYT
TRBV7-2,ASSLGRHPNQPQH
TRBV7-2,ASSPTSGAYNEQF
TRBV2,ASTSRVEAF
TRBV5-1,ASSHHPGGLNTEAF
TRBV7-9,ASSLRGPNEGGYT
TRBV30,AWSATRVVAKNIQY
TRBV5-4,ASSGDPGSYNSPLH
TRBV28,ASSLGRTSGGADTQY
TRBV9,ASSADAGIGNTIY
TRBV7-9,ASSLDVTQEQF
TRBV6-1,ASRGDRGFHGYT
TRBV14,ASSPRPGETNEKLF
TRBV9,ASSTHPGGDEQY
TRBV6-1,ASSPRPNGISEAF
TRBV14,ASSQDTGYYYGYT
TRBV6-1,ASSEEDRGLYEQY
TRBV6-5,ASSYRQGFNYGYT
TRBV30,AWSVWGGTEAF
TRBV6-1,ASSETGGNEKLF
TRBV6-1,AGSHASNQPQH
TRBV28,ASSFYGSEGQPQH
TRBV28,ASSLRGSNEQF
TRBV11-2,ASSPNWGGGAQETQY
TRBV27,ASSLLGYEQY
TRBV10-2,ASSGTAGANTGELF
TRBV7-9,ASSLAPNQPQH
TRBV12-5,ASGLTTNPDTQY
TRBV7-8,ASSLAGQSMNTGELF
TRBV7-9,ASSLVGWRETQY
TRBV20-1,SASDNYEQY
TRBV7-9,ASSPIGQGNQPQH
TRBV30,AWGTGENEKLF
TRBV5-4,ASSLAGRTDTQY
TRBV18,ASSPPISGGIDTQY
TRBV7-9,ASSSLGVQNTEAF